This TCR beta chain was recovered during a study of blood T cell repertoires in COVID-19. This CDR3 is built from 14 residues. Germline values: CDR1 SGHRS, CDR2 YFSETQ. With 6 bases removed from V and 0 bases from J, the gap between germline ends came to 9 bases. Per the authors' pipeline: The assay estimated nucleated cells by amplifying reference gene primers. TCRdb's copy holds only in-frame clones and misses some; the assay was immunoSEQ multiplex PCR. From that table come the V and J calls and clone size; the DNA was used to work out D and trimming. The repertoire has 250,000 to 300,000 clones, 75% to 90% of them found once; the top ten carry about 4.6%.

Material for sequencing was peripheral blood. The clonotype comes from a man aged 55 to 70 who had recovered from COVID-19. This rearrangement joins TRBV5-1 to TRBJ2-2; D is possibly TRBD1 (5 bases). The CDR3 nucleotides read TGCGCCAGCACCCGGACACCGAACACCGGGGAGCTGTTTTTT. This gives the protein CASTRTPNTGELFF.